This T cell receptor beta chain emerged from a study of control samples from healthy donors and cancer patients. In germline, CDR1 is SGHAT, CDR2 FQNNGV. With 5 bases clipped from V and 3 bases from J, the junction kept 7 bases outside the gene matches. This CDR3 has 15 residues. Generated by immunoSEQ multiplex PCR, the TCRdb table keeps only in-frame clones and is missing some. Of roughly 88,000 clones listed, roughly 90% are singletons. Sequenced material: blood. The receptor was isolated from a woman under 40 in good health. The chain combines TRBV11-2 with TRBJ2-1, with TRBD2 identical over 7 bases. CDR3 in amino acids: CASSRTSSVYNEQFF. The CDR3 DNA reads TGTGCCAGCAGCAGGACTAGTTCCGTCTACAATGAGCAGTTCTTC. Complete variable domain (other parts from reference TRBV11-2 and TRBJ2-1): EAGVAQSPRYKIIEKRQSVAFWCNPISGHATLYWYQQILGQGPKLLIQFQNNGVVDDSQLPKDRFSAERLKGVDSTLKIQPAKLEDSAVYLCASSRTSSVYNEQFFGPGTRLTVL.